This T cell receptor beta chain was retrieved from a study of blood T cell repertoires in COVID-19. V shed 1 base and J shed 5 bases, with 12 bases lying between them. The germline V gene encodes CDR1 SGHVS and CDR2 FQNEAQ. The CDR3 is 15 amino acids. Repertoires were generated with immunoSEQ multiplex PCR, while TCRdb's copy carries only in-frame clones and drops some. The table records around 320,000 clones, roughly nine tenths of them present only once. This sequence joins TRBV7-8 and TRBJ1-5; tentative D call: TRBD1 (5 bases). This TCR derives from a man younger than 30 with active or convalescent COVID-19. The sample consisted of peripheral blood. CDR3: CASSLELGGDQPQHF. The CDR3 nucleotides are TGTGCCAGCAGCTTAGAATTGGGGGGGGATCAGCCCCAGCATTTT.